This TCR beta chain was obtained from a study of OX40 agonist ivuxolimab in advanced cancers. Method: immunoSEQ multiplex PCR; TCRdb's copy keeps in-frame clones and lacks some. The sample records tens of thousands of clones, 80% being singletons. The CDR3 spans 14 residues. V was cut by 4 bases and J by 4 bases, with 8 bases left in between. Germline values: CDR1 LNHDA, CDR2 SQIVND (reference sequence). The material was CD4+ or CD8+ T cells sorted from blood, obtained in a trial of the OX40 agonist ivuxolimab. The clonotype originates from an adult with an advanced solid tumor such as melanoma, head and neck, liver or kidney cancer. The chain combines TRBV19 with TRBJ2-6, with a tentative D call TRBD2 (5 bases). The CDR3 coding sequence is TGTGCCAGTAGTAATCCGGGAGGGGCCAACGTCCTGACTTTC. It encodes CASSNPGGANVLTF. Using reference TRBV19 and TRBJ2-6 for the parts outside the CDR3, the full variable domain is DGGITQSPKYLFRKEGQNVTLSCEQNLNHDAMYWYRQDPGQGLRLIYYSQIVNDFQKGDIAEGYSVSREKKESFPLTVTSAQKNPTAFYLCASSNPGGANVLTFGAGSRLTVL.